This TCR beta chain is drawn from a study of blood T cell repertoires in COVID-19. Assay used: immunoSEQ multiplex PCR; TCRdb lists only in-frame clones, some missing. Among 240,000 or so clones, about 82% were seen once, and the ten largest hold roughly an eighth. Deletions cut 5 bases from V and 7 bases from J, with 17 bases between. Germline V lookup: CDR1 SNHLY, CDR2 FYNNEI. The CDR3 is 15 amino acids. This clone appeared a single time. The source material was peripheral blood. The receptor was derived from a man older than 75 with acute or convalescent COVID-19. The V and J genes are TRBV2 and TRBJ2-2; TRBD1 might be the D (6 bases). CDR3: CASSTGTPRDGELFF. The CDR3 DNA reads as TGTGCCAGCAGTACAGGGACCCCCCGGGACGGGGAGCTGTTTTTT.